Below are 29 T cell receptor beta chains sequenced from a single sample in a study of blood T cell repertoires in COVID-19. Using immunoSEQ multiplex PCR, the repertoire was profiled, and TCRdb retains in-frame clones only, with some absent. The table records 110,000 to 150,000 clones, about 80% of them present only once. The sequenced sample was peripheral blood. Receptor source: a human donor in a cohort sampled during active COVID-19.

The chain uses TRBV6-1 and TRBJ1-5; 7 bases are shared with TRBD1. The CDR3 consists of 16 residues. Germline assignment: CDR1 MNHNS and CDR2 SASEGT. With V trimmed by 4 bases and J by 7 bases, 13 bases remained unmatched. Here the CDR3 DNA reads TGTGCCAGCAGTGTGTTACAGGGGAAGAAAACGCAGCCCCAGCATTTT. This codes for CASSVLQGKKTQPQHF.

Ten or more counts support this clone. The J gene is TRBJ1-6, the V gene TRBV4-1; TRBD1 aligns across 9 bases. Germline CDR1 is MGHRA and CDR2 is YSYEKL. The J segment lost 7 bases and the V segment lost 3 bases, leaving 10 bases of the junction unmatched. The CDR3 totals 17 residues. The CDR3 DNA reads TGCGCCAGCAGCCAGGGACAGGGACTGAGGAAGAATTCACCCCTCCACTTT. Encoded protein: CASSQGQGLRKNSPLHF.

V usage is TRBV3-1 (or the pseudogene TRBV3-2) and J usage is TRBJ2-7, with 9 bases identical to TRBD2. Unmatched junction bases numbered 13, after V lost 3 bases and J lost 7 bases. This CDR3 region has 16 residues. Germline V gene data show CDR1 as LGHDT and CDR2 as YNNKEL (reference sequence). The CDR3 DNA reads as TGTGCCAGCAGCCACCCCTTGCGGGGGGGCCCAGGGGAGCAGTACTTC. Protein sequence: CASSHPLRGGPGEQYF.

The chain links TRBV4-2 to TRBJ2-7; maybe TRBD2 (7 bases). This CDR3 has 15 residues. Germline CDR1 is LGHNA and CDR2 is YNFKEQ. V was shortened by 4 bases and J by 4 bases, with 17 bases between the two germline ends. CDR3 in amino acids: CASSPVGGAGYEQYF. In DNA form, the CDR3 reads TGTGCCAGCAGCCCAGTGGGGGGGGCCGGTTACGAGCAGTACTTC.

V usage is TRBV3-1 (or the pseudogene TRBV3-2) and J usage is TRBJ2-7, with a tentative D call TRBD2 (6 bases). The germline V gene has CDR1 LGHDT and CDR2 YNNKEL (reference sequence). V was cut by 0 bases and J by 0 bases, with 6 bases left in between. The length of the CDR3 is 14 residues. The CDR3 reads CASSQEGGSYEQYF. As DNA, the CDR3 is TGTGCCAGCAGCCAAGAGGGGGGCTCCTACGAGCAGTACTTC.

This chain links TRBV5-4 with TRBJ2-3, with a possible D match to TRBD2 (6 bases). Deletions cut 4 bases from V and 4 bases from J, with 7 bases between. The CDR3 extends over 12 amino acids. Germline CDR1 SGHNT, CDR2 YYREEE (reference sequence). CDR3 sequence reads: CASSTGADTQYF. CDR3 DNA: TGTGCCAGCAGCACGGGGGCAGATACGCAGTATTTT.

The chain combines TRBV2 with TRBJ2-7; 12 bases are a match to TRBD2. Trimming took 5 bases from V and 3 from J; bases not matched to a gene: 5. The V gene's germline CDR1 is SNHLY and CDR2 FYNNEI. The CDR3 is made up of 15 amino acids. This CDR3 is CASSPRTSGDYEQYF. CDR3 sequence (DNA): TGTGCCAGCAGTCCCCGGACTAGCGGGGACTACGAGCAGTACTTC. The variable domain in full, completed from reference TRBV2 and TRBJ2-7, reads EPEVTQTPSHQVTQMGQEVILRCVPISNHLYFYWYRQILGQKVEFLVSFYNNEISEKSEIFDDQFSVERPDGSNFTLKIRSTKLEDSAMYFCASSPRTSGDYEQYFGPGTRLTVT.

In DNA, the CDR3 is TGTGCCAGCAGCTTAGTGGTCAGCCAAGAGACCCAGTACTTC. It encodes CASSLVVSQETQYF. V usage is TRBV11-2 and J usage is TRBJ2-5; D unresolved. V lost 1 base, J lost 1 base, and 7 bases lay in between. This CDR3 spans 14 amino acids. Per germline, CDR1 SGHAT and CDR2 FQNNGV.

The chain combines TRBV15 with TRBJ2-7; 8 bases line up with TRBD1. The junction had 6 bases not matched to a gene; V was cut back by 2 bases and J by 3 bases. Germline lookup yields CDR1 LNHNV and CDR2 YYDKDF (reference sequence). This CDR3 spans 15 amino acids. CDR3 sequence: CATSRSRTGSYEQYF. The CDR3, as DNA: TGTGCCACCAGCAGAAGCAGGACAGGGAGCTACGAGCAGTACTTC. Full variable domain (remainder filled in from reference TRBV15 and TRBJ2-7): DAMVIQNPRYQVTQFGKPVTLSCSQTLNHNVMYWYQQKSSQAPKLLFHYYDKDFNNEADTPDNFQSRRPNTSFCFLDIRSPGLGDTAMYLCATSRSRTGSYEQYFGPGTRLTVT.

The V call is TRBV3-1 (or the pseudogene TRBV3-2), the J call TRBJ1-1, with 8 bases matching TRBD1. The junction had 6 bases not matched to a gene; V was cut back by 0 bases and J by 6 bases. This CDR3 is built from 15 residues. Germline V lookup: CDR1 LGHDT, CDR2 YNNKEL (reference sequence). The CDR3 DNA reads as TGTGCCAGCAGCCAAGAATGGACAGGGATGGCTGAAGCTTTCTTT. Its protein product is CASSQEWTGMAEAFF.

CDR3 protein: CASSPGTKSSYNEQFF. The CDR3 DNA reads as TGTGCCAGCAGCCCCGGGACAAAAAGCTCCTACAATGAGCAGTTCTTC. V gene TRBV11-3 combines with J gene TRBJ2-1; the D gene is possibly TRBD1 (6 bases). V lost 5 bases to trimming and J lost 0 bases, with 14 bases between them. Germline CDR1 and CDR2: SGHNT and YENEEA. The CDR3 runs 16 residues.

The gene calls are TRBV6-2 or TRBV6-3 and TRBJ2-1; 9 bases map to TRBD1. CDR3 length: 13 amino acids. The germline V gene has CDR1 MNHEY and CDR2 SVGEGT. J was trimmed by 14 bases and V by 2 bases; bases with no gene match: 7. The CDR3: CASSYPGRDREFF. The CDR3 region has the DNA TGTGCCAGCAGTTACCCGGGTCGGGACAGGGAGTTCTTC.

The chain carries TRBV7-4 and TRBJ2-2, with D hard to call. This CDR3 spans 15 amino acids. V was pared by 1 base and J by 1 base, with 7 bases between. The germline V gene encodes CDR1 SGHVT and CDR2 SQSDAQ. CDR3 sequence reads: CASSLGLLNTGELFF. The CDR3 nucleotides are TGTGCCAGCAGCTTAGGACTCCTGAACACCGGGGAGCTGTTTTTT.

This sequence joins TRBV19 and TRBJ1-1; no firm D call. Trimming left V 3 bases short and J 4 bases short, with 12 bases between. Per germline, CDR1 LNHDA and CDR2 SQIVND (reference sequence). The CDR3 has 14 residues. The CDR3 is CASSIGGMGTEAFF. CDR3 nucleotides: TGTGCCAGTAGTATTGGCGGGATGGGCACTGAAGCTTTCTTT.

CDR3 region: CASSGGGADYGYTF. The CDR3 DNA follows: TGCGCCAGCAGTGGAGGAGGGGCTGACTATGGCTACACCTTC. The J gene is TRBJ1-2, the V gene TRBV10-1; D is possibly TRBD1 (5 bases). V gave up 4 bases and J gave up 3 bases, with 12 bases separating them. The germline CDR1 and CDR2 sequences are WNHNN and SYGVQD (reference sequence). CDR3 length: 14 residues.

This chain joins TRBV2 and TRBJ2-2; TRBD2 agrees at 8 bases. The ends lost 6 bases at V and 5 bases at J; junction bases unmatched: 5. This CDR3 is 14 amino acids long. Germline lookup yields CDR1 SNHLY and CDR2 FYNNEI. CDR3 sequence: CASRTSDVTGELFF. The DNA of the CDR3 is TGTGCCAGCAGGACTAGCGATGTGACCGGGGAGCTGTTTTTT.

The chain joins TRBV11-2 to TRBJ2-7; 11 bases line up with TRBD2. From germline, CDR1 is SGHAT and CDR2 FQNNGV. This CDR3 is 15 amino acids long. V lost 8 bases, J lost 2 bases, and 8 bases stayed unmatched. The CDR3 reads CASERLAGSPYEQYF. The CDR3 DNA sequence: TGTGCCAGCGAAAGACTAGCGGGATCCCCCTACGAGCAGTACTTC.

The chain links TRBV11-2 to TRBJ1-5; the D is unclear. Trimming took 0 bases from V and 1 from J, leaving 7 bases between them. The CDR3 totals 15 residues. Per the germline V gene, CDR1 is SGHAT and CDR2 is FQNNGV. The DNA for the CDR3 is TGTGCCAGCAGCTTAGAGGGCTCCAGCAATCAGCCCCAGCATTTT. This translates into CASSLEGSSNQPQHF.

The chain has TRBV6-5 and TRBJ1-6; D not resolved. Germline assignment: CDR1 MNHEY and CDR2 SVGAGI. This CDR3 has 14 residues. The germline V and J ends were trimmed by 7 bases and 0 bases, with 7 bases remaining between them. CDR3 region: CASTRDSYNSPLHF. The CDR3 DNA reads as TGTGCCAGCACTCGGGACTCCTATAATTCACCCCTCCACTTT.

The chain employs TRBV5-1 and TRBJ1-1; TRBD1 matches 11 bases. V lost 3 bases to trimming and J lost 7 bases; unmatched junction nucleotides: 5. The CDR3 has 14 amino acids. CDR1 is SGHRS, CDR2 YFSETQ, per germline. The CDR3 loop is CASSSGQGVGEAFF. The CDR3 region has the DNA TGCGCCAGCAGCTCGGGACAGGGGGTCGGTGAAGCTTTCTTT.

This clone came up once. The chain recombines TRBV18 with TRBJ2-2, with 11 bases fitting TRBD2. The length of the CDR3 is 16 residues. V lost 3 bases to trimming and J lost 4 bases; unmatched junction nucleotides: 4. The germline CDR1 and CDR2 sequences are KGHSH and LQKENI. Here the CDR3 reads CASSPPSGGTTGELFF. The CDR3 coding sequence is TGTGCCAGCTCACCTCCTAGCGGGGGGACCACCGGGGAGCTGTTTTTT.

V usage is TRBV25-1 and J usage is TRBJ2-7, with D possibly TRBD2 on 5 matching bases. V dropped 8 bases and J dropped 3 bases, with 8 bases sitting between them. Germline loops: CDR1 MGHDK, CDR2 SYGVNS. This CDR3 is built from 11 residues. The CDR3 here is CASSGGYEQYF. For the CDR3, the DNA is TGTGCCAGCTCTGGAGGCTACGAGCAGTACTTC.

This clone has just one count. The CDR3 DNA reads as TGTGCCAGCAGCTCCAGCGGGGGGGCCTACGAGCAGTACTTC. Protein product: CASSSSGGAYEQYF. The chain combines TRBV4-2 with TRBJ2-7, with 10 bases matching TRBD2. V lost 5 bases to trimming and J lost 2 bases; unmatched junction nucleotides: 3. CDR1 and CDR2 (germline): LGHNA, YNFKEQ. CDR3 length equals 14 residues.

In its sample, this clone was seen a few times. The chain couples TRBV29-1 to TRBJ1-4; D gene unclear. Trimming took 1 base from V and 3 from J, leaving 6 bases between them. CDR3 length: 13 residues. The germline CDR1 and CDR2 sequences are SQVTM and ANQGSEA. Here the CDR3 DNA reads TGCAGCGTTGAAGGTTCTGCTAATGAAAAACTGTTTTTT. Protein sequence: CSVEGSANEKLFF. Full variable domain (outside the CDR3, taken from reference TRBV29-1 and TRBJ1-4): SAVISQKPSRDICQRGTSLTIQCQVDSQVTMMFWYRQQPGQSLTLIATANQGSEATYESGFVIDKFPISRPNLTFSTLTVSNMSPEDSSIYLCSVEGSANEKLFFGSGTQLSVL.

The chain has TRBV6-1 and TRBJ1-1, with 8 bases fitting TRBD1. Unmatched junction bases numbered 7, after V lost 1 base and J lost 0 bases. The CDR3 length is 17 residues. In germline, CDR1 is MNHNS, CDR2 SASEGT. The CDR3 here is CASSEVGRGRVNTEAFF. For the CDR3, the DNA is TGTGCCAGCAGTGAAGTCGGCAGGGGGCGCGTGAACACTGAAGCTTTCTTT.

The chain employs TRBV15 and TRBJ2-5; perhaps TRBD1 as D (6 bases). The germline V gene has CDR1 LNHNV and CDR2 YYDKDF (reference sequence). Trimming took 1 base from V and 4 from J, leaving 13 bases between them. The CDR3 consists of 15 residues. CDR3: CATSRGSQGRETQYF. In DNA, the CDR3 is TGTGCCACCAGCAGAGGGTCGCAGGGGAGAGAGACCCAGTACTTC.

This clone has a single count. This rearrangement joins TRBV7-2 to TRBJ2-1; 11 bases align to TRBD2. The junction had 9 bases not matched to a gene; V was cut back by 5 bases and J by 12 bases. The CDR3 is 14 amino acids. The germline gives CDR1 SGHTA, CDR2 FQGNSA. The CDR3 spells CASSTSTSGALQFF. The CDR3, as DNA: TGTGCCAGCAGCACGTCGACTAGCGGGGCCCTGCAGTTCTTC.

The rearrangement joins TRBV5-6 to TRBJ1-1; TRBD1 matches at 8 bases. Trimming removed 4 bases from V and 1 base from J; junction bases left unmatched: 12. Germline V gene data show CDR1 as SGHDT and CDR2 as YYEEEE. There are 17 residues in the CDR3. The CDR3 protein is CASSPGPGGGGNTEAFF. For the CDR3, the DNA is TGTGCCAGCAGCCCGGGCCCAGGGGGCGGGGGGAACACTGAAGCTTTCTTT.

There are a few counts of this clone. The rearrangement links TRBV14 to TRBJ2-5; 7 positions agree with TRBD1. The CDR3 length is 15 residues. Germline lookup yields CDR1 SGHDN and CDR2 FVKESK. Trimming took 3 bases from V and 3 from J; bases not matched to a gene: 7. CDR3 protein: CASSHLGTEKETQYF. As DNA, the CDR3 is TGTGCCAGCAGCCATCTCGGGACAGAGAAAGAGACCCAGTACTTC.